One sample yielded the 2 T cell receptor beta chains listed below, sequenced in a study of T cell repertoires in cytomegalovirus infection. TCRdb re-called the reads through MiXCR, storing one row per CDR3 protein. The sample lists about 150,000 distinct CDR3 sequences, 23% occurring once. The sequencing sample was made of PBMCs. All receptors come from a human donor in good health (CMV status not recorded). Some clones in this sample may be carry-over from other donors' samples.

CDR3 in DNA: TGTGCCAGCAGTGTCTGGGCCCGAGAGACCCAGTACTTC. It codes for CASSVWARETQYF. V gene TRBV2 combines with J gene TRBJ2-5; D is uncertain. The CDR3 covers 13 residues. V was pared by 4 bases and J by 4 bases, with 10 bases between. Germline CDR1 reads SNHLY; CDR2 reads FYNNEI.

V and J are TRBV19 and TRBJ2-1, with 8 nucleotides matching TRBD2. Looked up from germline, CDR1 is LNHDA and CDR2 is SQIVND (reference sequence). With V trimmed by 5 bases and J by 8 bases, 14 bases remained unmatched. This CDR3 is 16 amino acids long. The CDR3 reads CASSPTRREVADEQFF. The CDR3 bases are TGTGCCAGTAGTCCCACCCGGCGGGAGGTCGCCGATGAGCAGTTCTTC.